Following are 14 T cell receptor beta chains from one sample sequenced in a study of radiotherapy plus CTLA-4 blockade in lung cancer. Clones were read by immunoSEQ multiplex PCR, and TCRdb kept only the in-frame ones, dropping some. The profile shows about 45,000 clones, approximately 73% of them singletons. Specimen: peripheral blood, collected from a patient treated with radiotherapy plus ipilimumab. The receptors were sampled from a human donor with non-small cell lung cancer who had a complete response to radiotherapy plus ipilimumab.

V gene TRBV6-1 combines with J gene TRBJ1-2; TRBD1 agrees at 9 bases. CDR1 is MNHNS and CDR2 is SASEGT in the germline V gene. CDR3 length equals 14 residues. The ends lost 4 bases at V and 8 bases at J; junction bases unmatched: 8. The CDR3, as DNA: TGTGCCAGCAGTGCGTCCGGGACAGGGAAAGGCTACACCTTC. This codes for CASSASGTGKGYTF.

V is TRBV28 and J is TRBJ2-1, with D maybe TRBD1 (6 bases). In germline, CDR1 is MDHEN, CDR2 SYDVKM. The CDR3 has 15 residues. Between the trimmed V and J ends, which lost 5 bases and 9 bases, there was a span of 20 bases. The CDR3 protein is CASSPPVGHTGEQFF. The CDR3 DNA is TGTGCCAGCAGTCCCCCGGTGGGACACACGGGTGAGCAGTTCTTC.

V usage is TRBV6-1 and J usage is TRBJ2-7, with D perhaps matching TRBD1 (6 bases). V lost 3 bases, J lost 3 bases, and 18 bases lay in between. Germline V gene lookup returns CDR1 MNHNS and CDR2 SASEGT. The CDR3 loop spans 16 amino acids. CDR3: CASSDVGTPSGYEQYF. For the CDR3, the DNA is TGTGCCAGCAGTGACGTAGGGACACCGTCCGGCTACGAGCAGTACTTC.

V is TRBV6-1 and J is TRBJ2-1; TRBD2 matches 10 bases. CDR3 length: 15 residues. Per germline, CDR1 MNHNS and CDR2 SASEGT. The trim removed 5 bases at V and 7 bases at J, leaving 8 bases unmatched. The CDR3 protein is CASSRLAGAGNEQFF. The DNA of the CDR3 is TGTGCCAGCAGTCGGCTAGCGGGAGCAGGGAATGAGCAGTTCTTC.

V is TRBV29-1 and J is TRBJ2-7, with D perhaps TRBD2 (5 bases). Germline V gene lookup returns CDR1 SQVTM and CDR2 ANQGSEA. This CDR3 comprises 13 residues. Trimming removed 4 bases at V and 2 bases at J, with 12 bases between. CDR3 sequence: CSVVGENAYEQYF. The CDR3 nucleotides are TGCAGCGTTGTCGGGGAGAACGCCTACGAGCAGTACTTC.

This clone was recorded once. The chain uses TRBV7-8 and TRBJ2-7; 12 nucleotides align to TRBD2. Germline CDR1 is SGHVS and CDR2 is FQNEAQ. The J segment lost 4 bases and the V segment lost 5 bases, leaving 6 bases of the junction unmatched. This CDR3 is built from 15 residues. The CDR3 bases are TGTGCCAGCAGCCATCTAGCGGGAGGGCCGTACGAGCAGTACTTC. Translated: CASSHLAGGPYEQYF.

The chain links TRBV25-1 to TRBJ1-1; perhaps TRBD1 as D (5 bases). CDR1 and CDR2 from the germline V gene are MGHDK and SYGVNS. V lost 4 bases and J lost 4, with 13 bases in between. The CDR3 contains 14 residues. The CDR3 sequence: CASSADRQRTEAFF. CDR3 nucleotides: TGTGCCAGCAGTGCAGATAGACAGCGCACTGAAGCTTTCTTT.

The chain couples TRBV5-4 to TRBJ2-5, with D perhaps TRBD1 (5 bases). The J call may be faulty, since TRBJ2-7 better matches the DNA end. This CDR3 region has 17 residues. Per germline, CDR1 SGHNT and CDR2 YYREEE (reference sequence). In nucleotides, the CDR3 is TGTGCCAGCAGCCAAAATACACCGTCCTTCAGGGCCTACGAGCAGTACTTC. Translated, it gives CASSQNTPSFRAYEQYF.

V usage is TRBV10-2 and J usage is TRBJ2-7; D unclear. Between the trimmed V and J ends, which lost 3 bases and 3 bases, there was a span of 9 bases. The CDR3 is made up of 13 amino acids. The V gene's germline CDR1 is WSHSY and CDR2 SAAADI. The CDR3: CASSDLSSYEQYF. The CDR3 DNA follows: TGCGCCAGCAGTGATCTCTCGAGCTACGAGCAGTACTTC.

The chain employs TRBV7-9 and TRBJ2-1; 7 nucleotides agree with TRBD1. V lost 4 bases to trimming and J lost 8 bases; unmatched junction nucleotides: 2. CDR1 and CDR2 (germline): SEHNR, FQNEAQ (reference sequence). CDR3 size: 12 residues. For the CDR3, the DNA is TGTGCCAGCAGCTCGACAGGGCATGAGCAGTTCTTC. Translated, it gives CASSSTGHEQFF.

The rearrangement joins TRBV7-8 to TRBJ2-1, with 9 bases lining up with TRBD2. The CDR3 consists of 18 residues. Germline V gives CDR1 SGHVS, CDR2 FQNEAQ. The trim removed 2 bases at V and 0 bases at J, leaving 8 bases unmatched. The CDR3 here is CASSLRLTSGSSYNEQFF. The CDR3 DNA is TGTGCCAGCAGCTTACGACTGACTAGCGGAAGCTCCTACAATGAGCAGTTCTTC.

The chain links TRBV5-1 to TRBJ1-6; perhaps TRBD1 as D (5 bases). CDR3 length equals 14 residues. The germline V gene encodes CDR1 SGHRS and CDR2 YFSETQ. The V and J ends lost 3 bases and 7 bases respectively, with 11 bases between them. The CDR3 loop reads CASSSPEGNSPLHF. CDR3 in DNA: TGCGCCAGCAGCTCCCCGGAGGGGAATTCACCCCTCCACTTT.

This sequence joins TRBV6-5 and TRBJ1-5; weak D call: TRBD1 (6 bases). The CDR3 is 15 residues long. Germline V gives CDR1 MNHEY, CDR2 SVGAGI. V dropped 8 bases and J dropped 3 bases, with 17 bases sitting between them. The CDR3 DNA follows: TGTGCCAGCTTAGGGGGGGTATTGGACAATCAGCCCCAGCATTTT. This translates into CASLGGVLDNQPQHF.

The chain is built from TRBV28 and TRBJ2-7, with 8 bases identical to TRBD1. CDR3 length: 17 amino acids. Germline lookup yields CDR1 MDHEN and CDR2 SYDVKM. V lost 6 bases, J lost 1 base, and 14 bases stayed unmatched. The CDR3 is CASSLDRETFRSYEQYF. The CDR3 bases are TGTGCCAGCAGCCTGGACAGGGAGACTTTTAGGTCCTACGAGCAGTACTTC. The whole variable domain, filled in from reference TRBV28 and TRBJ2-7, reads DVKVTQSSRYLVKRTGEKVFLECVQDMDHENMFWYRQDPGLGLRLIYFSYDVKMKEKGDIPEGYSVSREKKERFSLILESASTNQTSMYLCASSLDRETFRSYEQYFGPGTRLTVT.